Each of the 19 T cell receptor beta chains below was sequenced from the same sample in a study of regulatory T cells in long-lasting Graves disease (dated by TCRdb to the early 2020s). Library prep was done by multiplex PCR. For sequencing, an Illumina HiSeq 4000 was employed. CDR3 regions were amplified by Arm-PCR with iRepertoire HTBI primers to construct TCR beta libraries. Through fastp at Q25 and MiXCR, TCRdb rebuilt clones from the public reads, retaining in-frame beta chains. Entries that share a CDR3 protein sequence are merged under the most common genes and DNA. The sample table records about 210,000 distinct CDR3 sequences; roughly a fifth of these occur just once. About an eighth of the sample is in the top ten clones. In the paper's terms, the time point label means: newly diagnosed GD, antithyroid drugs for less than 3 months. For both TCR sequencing and RNA sequencing, RNA was extracted from PBMCs in TRIzol.

This same sample was also part of a study on T cells in Graves' hyperthyroidism and ophthalmopathy.

The starting material was peripheral blood mononuclear cells (PBMCs), obtained at new diagnosis, from a patient treated with antithyroid drugs. These receptors were obtained from a woman aged 25-40 years with Graves disease. Donor details come from another sample of the same person, matched by shared clones.

Many counts were recorded for this clonotype. The chain carries TRBV7-6 and TRBJ2-1; tentatively, D is TRBD1 (5 bases). This CDR3 has 12 amino acids. V was shortened by 5 bases and J by 7 bases, with 9 bases between the two germline ends. Germline CDR1 SGHVS, CDR2 FNYEAQ. The CDR3 loop reads CASSQTGNEQFF. CDR3 DNA sequence: TGTGCCAGCAGCCAAACAGGAAATGAGCAGTTCTTC.

This chain connects TRBV4-1 to TRBJ2-1; 10 nucleotides align to TRBD2. Germline trimming cut 4 bases from V and 0 bases from J; bases unmatched to any gene: 12. The CDR3 runs to 19 residues. Per the germline V gene, CDR1 is MGHRA and CDR2 is YSYEKL. In nucleotides, the CDR3 is TGCGCCAGCAGCCCCCAAAGGGTACTAGCGGGGCCCTCCTACAATGAGCAGTTCTTC. Translating it yields CASSPQRVLAGPSYNEQFF.

The V gene is TRBV11-3, the J gene TRBJ2-7, with a tentative D call TRBD1 (6 bases). With 1 base removed from V and 1 base from J, the gap between germline ends came to 11 bases. Looked up from germline, CDR1 is SGHNT and CDR2 is YENEEA. The CDR3 is 15 amino acids. Here the CDR3 DNA reads TGTGCCAGCAGCTTAGTCCACAGGGATTCCTACGAGCAGTACTTC. It specifies CASSLVHRDSYEQYF.

V is TRBV2 and J is TRBJ1-1; D uncertain. Trimming removed 3 bases from V and 1 base from J, with 9 bases in between. The CDR3 is made up of 14 amino acids. The germline gives CDR1 SNHLY, CDR2 FYNNEI. The CDR3 here is CASSDVGGNTEAFF. CDR3 nucleotide sequence: TGTGCCAGCAGTGATGTGGGTGGGAACACTGAAGCTTTCTTT.

At least ten counts were recorded for this clonotype. The gene calls are TRBV11-2 and TRBJ2-7; D might be TRBD2 (6 bases). With 0 bases removed from V and 6 bases from J, the gap between germline ends came to 15 bases. Per the germline V gene, CDR1 is SGHAT and CDR2 is FQNNGV. This CDR3 region has 15 residues. The CDR3 nucleotides are TGTGCCAGCAGCTTAGAACGGGGGACGGGGTTCGAGCAGTACTTC. Translated: CASSLERGTGFEQYF.

Concerning this clonotype itself: A read error is likely here: a far larger clone is one base away. The rearrangement links TRBV11-2 to TRBJ2-7, with no clear D. Germline CDR1 reads SGHAT; CDR2 reads FQNNGV. Trimming left V 5 bases short and J 1 base short, with 6 bases between. The CDR3 has 12 residues. CDR3 loop: CASSAPSYEQYF. Here the CDR3 DNA reads TGTGCCAGCAGCGCCCCTTCCTACGAGCAGTACTTC.

This clonotype was observed at least ten times. The chain is built from TRBV28 and TRBJ1-5; the D is unclear. Per the germline V gene, CDR1 is MDHEN and CDR2 is SYDVKM. This CDR3 is built from 12 residues. The V and J ends lost 6 bases and 11 bases respectively, with 14 bases between them. The CDR3 here is CASSTLALAQHF. The CDR3 DNA follows: TGTGCCAGCAGCACGTTGGCGTTGGCCCAGCATTTT.

Ten or more counts support this clonotype. This chain links TRBV5-1 with TRBJ1-2; TRBD1 matches at 7 bases. The CDR3 length is 15 residues. Germline V CDR1 and CDR2: SGHRS, YFSETQ. The J segment lost 4 bases and the V segment lost 4 bases, leaving 10 bases of the junction unmatched. The CDR3 region is CASSVTTGDAYGYTF. In DNA form, the CDR3 reads TGCGCCAGCAGCGTCACTACAGGGGACGCCTATGGCTACACCTTC.

This clonotype was seen at least ten times. This rearrangement joins TRBV7-9 to TRBJ2-1, with D perhaps matching TRBD2 (6 bases). The CDR3 extends over 15 amino acids. Per germline, CDR1 SEHNR and CDR2 FQNEAQ (reference sequence). Deletions cut 4 bases from V and 5 bases from J, with 15 bases between. The CDR3 protein is CASSYLGLGNNEQFF. CDR3 sequence (DNA): TGTGCCAGCAGCTACCTGGGACTCGGAAACAATGAGCAGTTCTTC. Complete variable domain (other parts from reference TRBV7-9 and TRBJ2-1): DTGVSQNPRHKITKRGQNVTFRCDPISEHNRLYWYRQTLGQGPEFLTYFQNEAQLEKSRLLSDRFSAERPKGSFSTLEIQRTEQGDSAMYLCASSYLGLGNNEQFFGPGTRLTVL.

This clonotype was detected ten times or more. The chain uses TRBV20-1 and TRBJ2-3; 10 bases fit TRBD2. CDR1 DFQATT and CDR2 SNEGSKA come from the germline V gene (reference sequence). CDR3 length equals 17 residues. Trimming took 0 bases from V and 2 from J; bases not matched to a gene: 8. The CDR3, as DNA: TGCAGTGCTAGAGATCTGCATAGCGGGGGGCACACAGATACGCAGTATTTT. Protein: CSARDLHSGGHTDTQYF.

Ten or more counts support this clonotype. CDR3 in amino acids: CASSARTSGTDEQFF. In DNA form, the CDR3 reads TGTGCCAGCAGCGCCCGGACTAGCGGGACCGACGAGCAGTTCTTC. V is TRBV7-9 and J is TRBJ2-1; 12 bases line up with TRBD2. Germline loops: CDR1 SEHNR, CDR2 FQNEAQ (reference sequence). The CDR3 totals 15 residues. With V trimmed by 5 bases and J by 10 bases, 9 bases remained unmatched.

There are many counts of this clonotype. The chain joins TRBV7-9 to TRBJ2-3; TRBD1 agrees at 7 bases. CDR1 and CDR2 (germline): SEHNR, FQNEAQ (reference sequence). The CDR3 is 15 residues long. V gave up 5 bases and J gave up 4 bases; unmatched junction bases: 9. The CDR3 DNA reads TGTGCCAGCAGCCTAAGACAGGGACGGGCAGATACGCAGTATTTT. Amino acids: CASSLRQGRADTQYF.

The sample holds many counts of this clonotype. The chain joins TRBV28 to TRBJ1-1; the D is unclear. Germline lookup yields CDR1 MDHEN and CDR2 SYDVKM. The CDR3 length is 14 residues. V lost 1 base to trimming and J lost 1 base, with 7 bases between them. CDR3 bases: TGTGCCAGCAGTTTATTACACCCGAACACTGAAGCTTTCTTT. Its translation: CASSLLHPNTEAFF.

Only a few counts were recorded for this clonotype. CDR3 coding DNA: TGTGCCAGCGGGATGGGGGCGAAATACCGGGGATCCCCCGAGCAGTACTTC. It translates to CASGMGAKYRGSPEQYF. This rearrangement joins TRBV5-6 to TRBJ2-7, with D maybe TRBD1 (6 bases). Trimming removed 7 bases at V and 6 bases at J, with 29 bases between. The CDR3 is 17 amino acids. Germline V lookup: CDR1 SGHDT, CDR2 YYEEEE.

The table lists this clonotype with many counts. This rearrangement joins TRBV3-1 to TRBJ1-1; the D is unclear. The V and J ends lost 0 bases and 12 bases respectively, with 20 bases between them. CDR3 size: 15 residues. From germline, CDR1 is LGHDT and CDR2 YNNKEL (reference sequence). The CDR3 region has the DNA TGTGCCAGCAGCCAAGATCGAGGGCACGGCAGGAAATCTTTCTTT. Protein sequence: CASSQDRGHGRKSFF.

This clonotype appeared many times. The chain uses TRBV6-2 or TRBV6-3 and TRBJ2-3; the match to TRBD1 covers 7 bases. This CDR3 has 14 residues. Losses at the gene ends were 2 bases for V and 1 base for J; bases not matched to a gene: 0. Germline lookup yields CDR1 MNHEY and CDR2 SVGEGT. The CDR3 region has the DNA TGTGCCAGCAGTTACGGACAGGGCACAGATACGCAGTATTTT. Translated: CASSYGQGTDTQYF.

Concerning this clonotype itself: A junction end diverges from the germline sequence, so it may reflect a read error. This chain links TRBV20-1 with TRBJ2-7, with a weak D call TRBD2 (6 bases). Germline loops: CDR1 DFQATT, CDR2 SNEGSKA (reference sequence). The CDR3 consists of 13 residues. CDR3 in amino acids: CSASLAPSYEQHF. CDR3 coding DNA: TGCAGTGCTAGTCTAGCGCCCTCCTACGAGCAGCACTTC.

This clonotype was observed many times. The CDR3 here is CASSPPSGQGGYGYTF. In nucleotides, the CDR3 is TGTGCCAGCTCACCACCCAGCGGACAGGGCGGCTATGGCTACACCTTC. This sequence joins TRBV18 and TRBJ1-2, with TRBD1 matching over 8 bases. The ends lost 0 bases at V and 4 bases at J; junction bases unmatched: 7. The CDR3 has 16 residues. Germline CDR1 KGHSH, CDR2 LQKENI.

This clonotype was counted many times. V is TRBV11-2 and J is TRBJ2-5; D gene uncertain. Germline lookup yields CDR1 SGHAT and CDR2 FQNNGV. The V gene lost 6 bases and the J gene lost 7 bases, with 15 bases spanning the gap. The CDR3 is 13 residues long. The CDR3, as DNA: TGTGCCAGCAGACCAACTCATGACGGGACCCAGTACTTC. Protein: CASRPTHDGTQYF.